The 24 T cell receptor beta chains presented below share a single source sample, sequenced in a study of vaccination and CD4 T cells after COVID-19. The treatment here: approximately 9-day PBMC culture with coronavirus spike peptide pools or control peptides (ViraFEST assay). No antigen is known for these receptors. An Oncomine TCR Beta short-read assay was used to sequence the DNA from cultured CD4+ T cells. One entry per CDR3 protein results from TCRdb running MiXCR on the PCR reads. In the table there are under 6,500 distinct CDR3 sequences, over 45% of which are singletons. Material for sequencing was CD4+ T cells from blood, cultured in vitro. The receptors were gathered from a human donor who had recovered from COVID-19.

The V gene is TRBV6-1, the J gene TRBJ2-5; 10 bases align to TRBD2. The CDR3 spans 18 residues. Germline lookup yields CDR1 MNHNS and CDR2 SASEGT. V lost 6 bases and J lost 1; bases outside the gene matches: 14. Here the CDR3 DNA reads TGTGCCAGCAGATCTAGCGGGGGCTCGCGCAAAACCCAAGAGACCCAGTACTTC. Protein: CASRSSGGSRKTQETQYF.

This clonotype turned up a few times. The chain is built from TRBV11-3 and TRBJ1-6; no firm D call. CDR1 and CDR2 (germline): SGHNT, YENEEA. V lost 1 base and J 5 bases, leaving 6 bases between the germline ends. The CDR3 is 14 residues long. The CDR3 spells CASSLGRNNSPLHF. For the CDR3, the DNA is TGTGCCAGCAGCTTAGGTCGGAATAATTCACCCCTCCACTTT.

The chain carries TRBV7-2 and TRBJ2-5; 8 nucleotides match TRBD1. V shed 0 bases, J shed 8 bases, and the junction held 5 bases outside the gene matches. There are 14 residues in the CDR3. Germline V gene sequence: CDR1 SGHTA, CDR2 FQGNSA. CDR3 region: CASSLAPAGGTQYF. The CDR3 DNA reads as TGTGCCAGCAGCTTAGCGCCGGCAGGGGGCACCCAGTACTTC.

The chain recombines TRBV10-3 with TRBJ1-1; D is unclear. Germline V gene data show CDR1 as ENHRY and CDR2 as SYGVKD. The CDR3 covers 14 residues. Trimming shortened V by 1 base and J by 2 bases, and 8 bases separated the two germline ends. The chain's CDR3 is CAISELDTNTEAFF. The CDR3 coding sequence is TGTGCCATCAGTGAGTTAGACACTAACACTGAAGCTTTCTTT.

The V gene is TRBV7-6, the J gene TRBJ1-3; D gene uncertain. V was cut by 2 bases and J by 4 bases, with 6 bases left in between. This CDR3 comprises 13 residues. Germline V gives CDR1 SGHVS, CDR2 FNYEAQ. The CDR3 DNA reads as TGTGCCAGCAGCTTAACTACGGGAAACACCATATATTTT. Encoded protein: CASSLTTGNTIYF.

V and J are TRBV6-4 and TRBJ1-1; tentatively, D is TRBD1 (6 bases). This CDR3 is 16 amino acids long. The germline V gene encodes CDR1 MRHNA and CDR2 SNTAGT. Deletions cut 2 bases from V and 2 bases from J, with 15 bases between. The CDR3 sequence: CASSDPFVGGNTEAFF. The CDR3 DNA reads TGTGCCAGCAGTGACCCATTTGTAGGGGGAAACACTGAAGCTTTCTTT.

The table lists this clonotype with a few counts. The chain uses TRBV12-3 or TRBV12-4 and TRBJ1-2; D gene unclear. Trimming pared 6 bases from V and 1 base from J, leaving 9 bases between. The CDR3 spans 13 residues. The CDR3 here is CASSTDHNYGYTF. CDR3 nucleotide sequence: TGTGCCAGCAGCACAGATCATAACTATGGCTACACCTTC.

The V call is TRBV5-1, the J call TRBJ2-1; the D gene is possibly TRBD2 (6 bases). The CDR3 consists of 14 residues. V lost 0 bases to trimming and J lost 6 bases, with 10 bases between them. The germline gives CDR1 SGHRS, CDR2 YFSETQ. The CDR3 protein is CASSLAAGSNEQFF. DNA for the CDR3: TGCGCCAGCAGCTTGGCCGCGGGGTCCAATGAGCAGTTCTTC. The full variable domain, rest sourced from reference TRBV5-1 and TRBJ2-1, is KAGVTQTPRYLIKTRGQQVTLSCSPISGHRSVSWYQQTPGQGLQFLFEYFSETQRNKGNFPGRFSGRQFSNSRSEMNVSTLELGDSALYLCASSLAAGSNEQFFGPGTRLTVL.

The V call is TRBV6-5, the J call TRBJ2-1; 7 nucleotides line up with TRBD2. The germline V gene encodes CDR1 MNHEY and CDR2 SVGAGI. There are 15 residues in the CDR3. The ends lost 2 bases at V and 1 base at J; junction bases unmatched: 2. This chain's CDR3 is CASSYEAGSYNEQFF. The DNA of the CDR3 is TGTGCCAGCAGTTACGAAGCGGGATCCTACAATGAGCAGTTCTTC.

CDR3 coding DNA: TGTGCCAGTCAACGAGGTGAAAACAGGGGTCGGAAAAATTCACCCCTCCACTTT. Its translation is CASQRGENRGRKNSPLHF. The chain uses TRBV2 and TRBJ1-6, with 7 bases that match TRBD1. The CDR3 has 18 amino acids. Per germline, CDR1 SNHLY and CDR2 FYNNEI. Trimming took 9 bases from V and 7 from J; bases not matched to a gene: 21.

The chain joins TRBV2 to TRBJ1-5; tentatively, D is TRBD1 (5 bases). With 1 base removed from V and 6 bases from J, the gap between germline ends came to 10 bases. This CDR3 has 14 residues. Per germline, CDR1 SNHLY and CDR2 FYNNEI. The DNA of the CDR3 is TGTGCCAGCAGTGAAGAGGGTAGGGGTCAGCCCCAGCATTTT. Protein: CASSEEGRGQPQHF.

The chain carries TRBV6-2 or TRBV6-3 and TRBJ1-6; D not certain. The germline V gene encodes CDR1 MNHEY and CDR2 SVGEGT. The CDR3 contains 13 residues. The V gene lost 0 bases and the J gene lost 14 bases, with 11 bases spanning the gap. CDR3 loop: CASSYSTPLALHF. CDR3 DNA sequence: TGTGCCAGCAGTTACTCGACGCCGTTGGCCCTCCACTTT.

The CDR3 DNA sequence: TGTGCCAGTAGTGGAAGACCAGGGGGCGTTGGTGGCTACACCTTC. Its protein is CASSGRPGGVGGYTF. V gene TRBV19 combines with J gene TRBJ1-2; 8 bases agree with TRBD1. The length of the CDR3 is 15 residues. CDR1 LNHDA and CDR2 SQIVND come from the germline V gene (reference sequence). Trimming at V came to 5 bases and at J to 7 bases, leaving 12 bases not matched to a gene.

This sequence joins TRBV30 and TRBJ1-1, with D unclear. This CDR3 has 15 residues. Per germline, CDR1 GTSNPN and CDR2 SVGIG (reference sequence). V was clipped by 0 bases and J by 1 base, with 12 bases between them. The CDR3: CAWSVPEAGNTEAFF. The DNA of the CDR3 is TGTGCCTGGAGTGTACCCGAGGCTGGGAACACTGAAGCTTTCTTT. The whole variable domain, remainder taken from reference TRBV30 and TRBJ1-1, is SQTIHQWPATLVQPVGSPLSLECTVEGTSNPNLYWYRQAAGRGLQLLFYSVGIGQISSEVPQNLSASRPQDRQFILSSKKLLLSDSGFYLCAWSVPEAGNTEAFFGQGTRLTVV.

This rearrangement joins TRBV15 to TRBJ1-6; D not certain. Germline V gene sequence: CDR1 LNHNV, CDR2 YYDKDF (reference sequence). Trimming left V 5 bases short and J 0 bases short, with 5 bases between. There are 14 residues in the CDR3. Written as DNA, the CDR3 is TGTGCCACCAGCCGAAGCTCCTATAATTCACCCCTCCACTTT. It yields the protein CATSRSSYNSPLHF.

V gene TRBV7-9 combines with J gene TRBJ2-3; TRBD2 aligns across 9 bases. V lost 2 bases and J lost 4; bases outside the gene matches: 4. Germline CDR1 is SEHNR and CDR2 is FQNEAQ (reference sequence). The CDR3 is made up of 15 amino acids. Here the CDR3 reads CASSLLAGVADTQYF. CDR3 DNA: TGTGCCAGCAGCTTATTAGCGGGGGTGGCAGATACGCAGTATTTT.

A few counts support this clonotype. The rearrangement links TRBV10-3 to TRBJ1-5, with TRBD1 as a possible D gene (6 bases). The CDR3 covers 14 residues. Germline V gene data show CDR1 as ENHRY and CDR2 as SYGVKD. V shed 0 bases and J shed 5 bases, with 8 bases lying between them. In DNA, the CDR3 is TGTGCCATCAGTGAGTCCAGGGGTGATCAGCCCCAGCATTTT. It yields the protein CAISESRGDQPQHF.

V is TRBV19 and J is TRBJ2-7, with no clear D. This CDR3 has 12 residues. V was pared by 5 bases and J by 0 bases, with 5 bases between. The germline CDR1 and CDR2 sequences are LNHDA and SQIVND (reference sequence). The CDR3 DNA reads TGTGCCAGTAGTTCCGACTCCTACGAGCAGTACTTC. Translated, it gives CASSSDSYEQYF.

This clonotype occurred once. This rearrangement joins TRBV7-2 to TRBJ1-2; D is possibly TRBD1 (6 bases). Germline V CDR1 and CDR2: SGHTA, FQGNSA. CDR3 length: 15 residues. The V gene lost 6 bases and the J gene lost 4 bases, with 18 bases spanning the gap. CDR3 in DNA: TGTGCCAGCAGGTCGGGGAACACAGGGATCTATGGCTACACCTTC. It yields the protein CASRSGNTGIYGYTF.

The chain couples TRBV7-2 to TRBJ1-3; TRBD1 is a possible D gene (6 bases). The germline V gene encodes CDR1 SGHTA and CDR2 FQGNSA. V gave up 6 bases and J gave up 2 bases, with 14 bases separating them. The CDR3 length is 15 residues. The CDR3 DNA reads TGTGCCAGCAGACTAACAGGGCTTGCTGGAAACACCATATATTTT. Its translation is CASRLTGLAGNTIYF.

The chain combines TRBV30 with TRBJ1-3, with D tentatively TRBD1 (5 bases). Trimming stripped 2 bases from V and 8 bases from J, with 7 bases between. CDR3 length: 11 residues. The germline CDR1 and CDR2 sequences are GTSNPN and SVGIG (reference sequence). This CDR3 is CAWSLGDTIYF. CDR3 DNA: TGTGCCTGGAGTTTGGGGGACACCATATATTTT.

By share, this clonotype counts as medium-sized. DNA for the CDR3: TGTGCCAGCAGCTTAGGTGTCGCGACAGGGGGCTTCTCGGAGGGCTACACCTTC. Amino acid sequence: CASSLGVATGGFSEGYTF. This chain uses TRBV7-8 with TRBJ1-2, with 10 bases that match TRBD1. V shed 1 base and J 8 bases; nucleotides not matched to a gene: 16. The CDR3 contains 18 residues. Germline loops: CDR1 SGHVS, CDR2 FQNEAQ.

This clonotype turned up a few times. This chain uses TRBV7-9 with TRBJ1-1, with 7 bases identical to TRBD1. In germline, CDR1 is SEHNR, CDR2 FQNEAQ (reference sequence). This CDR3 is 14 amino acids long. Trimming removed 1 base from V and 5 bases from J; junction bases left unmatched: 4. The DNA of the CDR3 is TGTGCCAGCAGCTTAGAGGGGGCGCAGACTGAAGCTTTCTTT. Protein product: CASSLEGAQTEAFF.

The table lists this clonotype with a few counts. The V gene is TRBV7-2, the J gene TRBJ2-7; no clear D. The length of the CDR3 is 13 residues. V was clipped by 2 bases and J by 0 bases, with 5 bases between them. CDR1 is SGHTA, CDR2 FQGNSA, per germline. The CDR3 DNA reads TGTGCCAGCAGCTTATTCTCCTCCTACGAGCAGTACTTC. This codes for CASSLFSSYEQYF.